This TCR beta chain comes out of a study of T cell responses to AZD1222 COVID-19 vaccine. To note about this clone: Its antigen remains unknown.

Regarding the study as a whole: Mostly white British, mostly female donors; authors suggested clonal diversity may be underestimated.

The V end lost 4 bases, the J end lost 4 bases, and 14 bases lay between the germline ends. CDR1 is SGHNT, CDR2 YYREEE, per germline (reference sequence). The CDR3 is 14 residues long. Assay: immunoSEQ multiplex PCR; the TCRdb copy retains only in-frame clones and omits some. This table has around 180,000 clones, approximately 87% appearing once. This TCR was recovered from an adult in good health. The input for sequencing was peripheral blood, taken on day 0 of MenACWY control vaccination. The rearrangement uses TRBV5-4 and TRBJ1-2; D possibly corresponds to TRBD1 (6 bases). CDR3 DNA: TGTGCCAGCAGCCCACCGGACAGCCTCTATGGCTACACCTTC. It yields the protein CASSPPDSLYGYTF. The entire variable domain, with the rest obtained from reference TRBV5-4 and TRBJ1-2, is as follows: ETGVTQSPTHLIKTRGQQVTLRCSSQSGHNTVSWYQQALGQGPQFIFQYYREEENGRGNFPPRFSGLQFPNYSSELNVNALELDDSALYLCASSPPDSLYGYTFGSGTRLTVV.